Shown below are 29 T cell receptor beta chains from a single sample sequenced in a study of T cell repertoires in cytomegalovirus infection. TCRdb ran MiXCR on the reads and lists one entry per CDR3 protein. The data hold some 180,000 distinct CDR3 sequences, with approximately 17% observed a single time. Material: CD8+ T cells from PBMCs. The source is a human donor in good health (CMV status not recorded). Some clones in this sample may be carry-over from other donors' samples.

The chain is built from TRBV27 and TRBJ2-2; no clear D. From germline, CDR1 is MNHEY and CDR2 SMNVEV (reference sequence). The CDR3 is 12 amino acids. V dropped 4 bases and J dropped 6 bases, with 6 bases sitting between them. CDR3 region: CASSSHPGELFF. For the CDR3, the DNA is TGTGCCAGCAGTTCTCACCCCGGGGAGCTGTTTTTT.

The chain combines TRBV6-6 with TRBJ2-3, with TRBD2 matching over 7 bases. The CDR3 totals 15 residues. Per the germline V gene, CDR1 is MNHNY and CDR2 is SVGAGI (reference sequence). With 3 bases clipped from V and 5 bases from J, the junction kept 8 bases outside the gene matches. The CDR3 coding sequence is TGTGCCAGCAGTTATCTACCGGGGGGAGGAGATACGCAGTATTTT. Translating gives CASSYLPGGGDTQYF.

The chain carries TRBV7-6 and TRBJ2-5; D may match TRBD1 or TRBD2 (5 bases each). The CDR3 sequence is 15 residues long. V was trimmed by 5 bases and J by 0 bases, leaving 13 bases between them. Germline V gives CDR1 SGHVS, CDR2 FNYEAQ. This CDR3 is CASSPYRGDQETQYF. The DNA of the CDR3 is TGTGCCAGCAGCCCCTATAGAGGGGACCAAGAGACCCAGTACTTC.

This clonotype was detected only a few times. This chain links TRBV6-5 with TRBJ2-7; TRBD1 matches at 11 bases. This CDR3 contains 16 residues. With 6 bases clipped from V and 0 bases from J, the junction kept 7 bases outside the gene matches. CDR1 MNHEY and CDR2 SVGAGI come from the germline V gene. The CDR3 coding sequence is TGTGCCAGCAGCCCAGGGACAGGGGGACTCTCCTACGAGCAGTACTTC. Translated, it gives CASSPGTGGLSYEQYF.

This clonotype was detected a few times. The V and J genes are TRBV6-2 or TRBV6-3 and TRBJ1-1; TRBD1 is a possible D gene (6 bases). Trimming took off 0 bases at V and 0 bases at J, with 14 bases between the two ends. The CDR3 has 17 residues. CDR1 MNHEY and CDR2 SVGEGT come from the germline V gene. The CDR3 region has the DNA TGTGCCAGCAGTTACTCATCCGAGACAGGCGTGAACACTGAAGCTTTCTTT. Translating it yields CASSYSSETGVNTEAFF.

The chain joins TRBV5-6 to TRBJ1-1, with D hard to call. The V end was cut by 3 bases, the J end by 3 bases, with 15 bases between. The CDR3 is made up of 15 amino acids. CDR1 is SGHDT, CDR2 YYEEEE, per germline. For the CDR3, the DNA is TGTGCCAGCAGCTGGTCTAGAGGGATGGACACTGAAGCTTTCTTT. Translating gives CASSWSRGMDTEAFF.

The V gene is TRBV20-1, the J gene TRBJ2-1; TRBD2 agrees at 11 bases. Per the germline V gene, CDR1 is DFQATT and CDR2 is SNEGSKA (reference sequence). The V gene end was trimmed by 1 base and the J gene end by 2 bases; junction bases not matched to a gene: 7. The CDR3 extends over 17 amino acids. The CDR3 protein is CSARGATSGGTYNEQFF. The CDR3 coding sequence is TGCAGTGCTAGAGGGGCTACTAGCGGGGGCACCTACAATGAGCAGTTCTTC.

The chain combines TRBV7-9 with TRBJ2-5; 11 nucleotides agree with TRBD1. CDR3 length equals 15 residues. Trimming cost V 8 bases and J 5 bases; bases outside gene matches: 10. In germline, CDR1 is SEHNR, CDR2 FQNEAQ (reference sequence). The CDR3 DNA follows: TGTGCCAGCGGCCGTAGGACAGGGGGCGACGAGACCCAGTACTTC. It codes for CASGRRTGGDETQYF.

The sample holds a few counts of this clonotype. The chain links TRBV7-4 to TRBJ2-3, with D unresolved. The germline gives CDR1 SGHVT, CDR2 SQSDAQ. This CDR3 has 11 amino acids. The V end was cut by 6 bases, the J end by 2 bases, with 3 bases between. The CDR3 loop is CASRHTDTQYF. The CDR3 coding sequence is TGTGCCAGCAGGCACACAGATACGCAGTATTTT.

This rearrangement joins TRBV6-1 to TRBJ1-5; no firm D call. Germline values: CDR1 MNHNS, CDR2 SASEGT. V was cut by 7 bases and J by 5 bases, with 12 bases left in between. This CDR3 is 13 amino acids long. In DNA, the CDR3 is TGTGCCAGCACGGATCTACGGTATCAGCCCCAGCATTTT. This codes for CASTDLRYQPQHF.

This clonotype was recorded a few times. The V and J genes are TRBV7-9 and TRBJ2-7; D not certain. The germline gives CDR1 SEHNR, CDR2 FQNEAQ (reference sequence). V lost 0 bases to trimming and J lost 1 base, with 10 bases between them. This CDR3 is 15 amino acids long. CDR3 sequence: CASSLAERSSYEQYF. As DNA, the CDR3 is TGTGCCAGCAGCTTAGCGGAAAGGTCGTCCTACGAGCAGTACTTC.

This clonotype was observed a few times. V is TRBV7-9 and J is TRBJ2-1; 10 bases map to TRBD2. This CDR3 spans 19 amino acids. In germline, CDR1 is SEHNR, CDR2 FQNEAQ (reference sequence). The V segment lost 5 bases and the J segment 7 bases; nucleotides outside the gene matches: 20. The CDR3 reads CASSLQPGLAPGGENEQFF. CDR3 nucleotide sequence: TGTGCCAGCAGCCTTCAGCCGGGACTAGCGCCGGGGGGCGAGAATGAGCAGTTCTTC. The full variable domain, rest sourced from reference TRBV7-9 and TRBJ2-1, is DTGVSQNPRHKITKRGQNVTFRCDPISEHNRLYWYRQTLGQGPEFLTYFQNEAQLEKSRLLSDRFSAERPKGSFSTLEIQRTEQGDSAMYLCASSLQPGLAPGGENEQFFGPGTRLTVL.

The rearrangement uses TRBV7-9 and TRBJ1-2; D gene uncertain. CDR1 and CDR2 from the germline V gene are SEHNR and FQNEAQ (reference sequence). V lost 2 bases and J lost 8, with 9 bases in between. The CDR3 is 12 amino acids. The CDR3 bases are TGTGCCAGCAGCTTACCCGAGAGAGGCTACACCTTC. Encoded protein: CASSLPERGYTF.

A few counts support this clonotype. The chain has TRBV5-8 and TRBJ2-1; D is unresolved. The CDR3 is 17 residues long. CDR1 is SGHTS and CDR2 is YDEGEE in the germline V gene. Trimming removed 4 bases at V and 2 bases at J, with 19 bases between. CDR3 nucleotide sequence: TGTGCCAGCAGCCCCCCCTTAGAAGCTCGACCCTACAATGAGCAGTTCTTC. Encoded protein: CASSPPLEARPYNEQFF.

CDR3 sequence reads: CASSLEGFSSYNEQFF. The CDR3, as DNA: TGTGCCAGCAGCTTAGAAGGCTTCAGCTCCTACAATGAGCAGTTCTTC. The chain links TRBV7-9 to TRBJ2-1; no clear D gene. The CDR3 has 16 residues. Trimming stripped 1 base from V and 0 bases from J, with 10 bases between. Germline V gene data show CDR1 as SEHNR and CDR2 as FQNEAQ (reference sequence).

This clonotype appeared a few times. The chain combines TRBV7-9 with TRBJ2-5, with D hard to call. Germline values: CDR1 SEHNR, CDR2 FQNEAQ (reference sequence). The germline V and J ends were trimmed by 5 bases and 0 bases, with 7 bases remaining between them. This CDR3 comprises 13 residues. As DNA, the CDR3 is TGTGCCAGCAGCCTCCCGTACCAAGAGACCCAGTACTTC. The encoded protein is CASSLPYQETQYF.

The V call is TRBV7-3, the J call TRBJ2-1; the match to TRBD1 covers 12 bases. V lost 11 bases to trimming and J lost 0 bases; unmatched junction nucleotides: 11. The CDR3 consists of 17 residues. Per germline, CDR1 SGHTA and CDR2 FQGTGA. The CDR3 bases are TGTGCCTGTTGGGGACAGGGGGCCCCCAGCTCCTACAATGAGCAGTTCTTC. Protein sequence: CACWGQGAPSSYNEQFF.

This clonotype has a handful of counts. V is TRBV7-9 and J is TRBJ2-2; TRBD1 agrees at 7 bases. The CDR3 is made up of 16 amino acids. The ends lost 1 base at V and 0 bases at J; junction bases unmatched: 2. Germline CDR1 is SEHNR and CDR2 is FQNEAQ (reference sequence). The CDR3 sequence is CASSLEGTANTGELFF. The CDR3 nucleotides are TGTGCCAGCAGCTTAGAAGGGACAGCGAACACCGGGGAGCTGTTTTTT.

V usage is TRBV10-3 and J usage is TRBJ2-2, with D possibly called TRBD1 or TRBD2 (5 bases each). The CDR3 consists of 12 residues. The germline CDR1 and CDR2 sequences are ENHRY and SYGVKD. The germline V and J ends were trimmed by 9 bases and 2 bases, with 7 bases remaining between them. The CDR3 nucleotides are TGTGCCATGGGGGTAAACACCGGGGAGCTGTTTTTT. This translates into CAMGVNTGELFF.

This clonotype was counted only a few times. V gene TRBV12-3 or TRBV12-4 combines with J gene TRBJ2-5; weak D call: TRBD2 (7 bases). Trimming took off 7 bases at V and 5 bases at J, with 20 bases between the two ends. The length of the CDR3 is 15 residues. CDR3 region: CASTPGGGLGETQYF. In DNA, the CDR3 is TGTGCCAGCACCCCGGGCGGGGGCCTGGGGGAGACCCAGTACTTC.

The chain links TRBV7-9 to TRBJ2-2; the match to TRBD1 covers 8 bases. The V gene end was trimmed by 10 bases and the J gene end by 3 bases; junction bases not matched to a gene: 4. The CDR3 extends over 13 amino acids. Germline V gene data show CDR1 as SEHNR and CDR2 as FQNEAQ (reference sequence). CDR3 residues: CAMTGDDTGELFF. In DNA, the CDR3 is TGTGCCATGACAGGGGACGACACCGGGGAGCTGTTTTTT.

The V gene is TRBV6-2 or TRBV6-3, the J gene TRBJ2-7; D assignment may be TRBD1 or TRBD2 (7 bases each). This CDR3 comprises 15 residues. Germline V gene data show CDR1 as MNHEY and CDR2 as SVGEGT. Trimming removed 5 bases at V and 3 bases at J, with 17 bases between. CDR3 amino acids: CASSTYRGGDYEQYF. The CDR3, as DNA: TGTGCCAGCAGTACCTACAGGGGAGGGGACTACGAGCAGTACTTC.

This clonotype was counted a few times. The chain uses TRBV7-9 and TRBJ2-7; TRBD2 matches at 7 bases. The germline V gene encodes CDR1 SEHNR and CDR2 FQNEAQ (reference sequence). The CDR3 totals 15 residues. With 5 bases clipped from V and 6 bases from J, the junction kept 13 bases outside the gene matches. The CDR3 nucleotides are TGTGCCAGCAGCCAATCCCCCACGAGCGGGACCGAGCAGTACTTC. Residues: CASSQSPTSGTEQYF.

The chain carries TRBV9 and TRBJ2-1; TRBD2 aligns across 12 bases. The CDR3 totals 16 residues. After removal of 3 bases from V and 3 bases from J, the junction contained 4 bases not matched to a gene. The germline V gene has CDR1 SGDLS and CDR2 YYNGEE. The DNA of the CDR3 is TGTGCCAGCAGCGCCGGGACTAGCGGGCACTACAATGAGCAGTTCTTC. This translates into CASSAGTSGHYNEQFF.

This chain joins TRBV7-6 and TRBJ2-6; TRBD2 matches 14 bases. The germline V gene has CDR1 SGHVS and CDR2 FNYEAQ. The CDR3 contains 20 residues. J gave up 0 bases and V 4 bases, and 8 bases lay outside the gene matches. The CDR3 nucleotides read TGTGCCAGCAGCTCCCCTCGACTAGCGGGGGGGCCCTCTGGGGCCAACGTCCTGACTTTC. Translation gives CASSSPRLAGGPSGANVLTF.

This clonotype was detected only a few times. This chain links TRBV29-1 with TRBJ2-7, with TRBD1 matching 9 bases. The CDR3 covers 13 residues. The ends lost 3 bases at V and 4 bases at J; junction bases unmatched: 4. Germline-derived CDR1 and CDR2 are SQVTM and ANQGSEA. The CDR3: CSVEGDRVYEQYF. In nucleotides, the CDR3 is TGCAGCGTTGAGGGGGACAGGGTGTACGAGCAGTACTTC.

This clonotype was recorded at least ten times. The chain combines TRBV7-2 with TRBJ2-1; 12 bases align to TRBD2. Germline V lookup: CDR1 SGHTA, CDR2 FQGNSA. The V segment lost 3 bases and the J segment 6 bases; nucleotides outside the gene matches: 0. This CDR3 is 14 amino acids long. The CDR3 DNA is TGTGCCAGCAGCTTGGGACTAGCGGGCAATGAGCAGTTCTTC. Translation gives CASSLGLAGNEQFF.

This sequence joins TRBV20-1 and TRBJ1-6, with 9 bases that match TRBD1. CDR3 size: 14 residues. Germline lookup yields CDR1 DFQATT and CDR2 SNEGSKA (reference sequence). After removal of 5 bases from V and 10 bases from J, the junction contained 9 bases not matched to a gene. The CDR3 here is CSAGPGQGDSPLHF. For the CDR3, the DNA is TGCAGTGCTGGGCCGGGACAGGGAGACTCACCCCTCCACTTT.

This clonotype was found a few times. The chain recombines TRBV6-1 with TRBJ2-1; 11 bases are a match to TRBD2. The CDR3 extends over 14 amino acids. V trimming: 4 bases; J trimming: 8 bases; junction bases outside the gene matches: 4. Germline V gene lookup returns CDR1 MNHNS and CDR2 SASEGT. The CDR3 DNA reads TGTGCCAGCAGTGTAGCGGGGGGGATCGATGAGCAGTTCTTC. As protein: CASSVAGGIDEQFF.